The 21 T cell receptor beta chains below all came from one sample that was sequenced in a study of blood T cell repertoires in COVID-19. TCRdb's copy holds only in-frame clones and misses some; the assay was immunoSEQ multiplex PCR. The table records over 150,000 clones, roughly 80% of them present only once. Sequenced sample: peripheral blood. Receptors were obtained from a woman between 65 and 79 years old with COVID-19, enrolled during active disease.

The chain carries TRBV7-2 and TRBJ2-5; 9 positions agree with TRBD2. V dropped 1 base and J dropped 4; count of bases not matched to a gene: 10. This CDR3 region has 17 residues. From germline, CDR1 is SGHTA and CDR2 FQGNSA. The CDR3 DNA is TGTGCCAGCAGCTTAGGAGGGGCGGGAGGGGATCGAGAGACCCAGTACTTC. Translating gives CASSLGGAGGDRETQYF.

V and J are TRBV9 and TRBJ2-5; D is ambiguous. Looked up from germline, CDR1 is SGDLS and CDR2 is YYNGEE. The CDR3 consists of 15 residues. The V end was cut by 4 bases, the J end by 2 bases, with 15 bases between. The CDR3 region is CASSPHQEPQETQYF. The DNA of the CDR3 is TGTGCCAGCAGCCCCCATCAGGAACCGCAAGAGACCCAGTACTTC.

The V and J genes are TRBV4-3 and TRBJ2-1, with D perhaps matching TRBD2 (6 bases). CDR3 size: 13 residues. The germline gives CDR1 LGHNA, CDR2 YSLEER. The germline V and J ends were trimmed by 0 bases and 12 bases, with 12 bases remaining between them. In DNA form, the CDR3 reads TGCGCCAGCAGCCAAGATTGGCTAGCGTTGCAGTTCTTC. It translates to CASSQDWLALQFF.

This clone has just one count. The chain is built from TRBV4-2 and TRBJ2-3, with 13 nucleotides matching TRBD2. The CDR3 runs to 19 residues. Trimming removed 4 bases from V and 2 bases from J; junction bases left unmatched: 12. CDR1 is LGHNA and CDR2 is YNFKEQ in the germline V gene. CDR3: CASSRMGTSGVRNTDTQYF. The CDR3 DNA reads as TGTGCCAGCAGCCGCATGGGGACTAGCGGGGTCAGGAACACAGATACGCAGTATTTT.

The V gene is TRBV20-1, the J gene TRBJ1-2; the match to TRBD1 covers 7 bases. CDR3 length: 11 amino acids. V lost 6 bases to trimming and J lost 4 bases; unmatched junction nucleotides: 2. The germline V gene has CDR1 DFQATT and CDR2 SNEGSKA (reference sequence). CDR3 DNA: TGCAGTGCCAGGGACAGCTATGGCTACACCTTC. Amino acids: CSARDSYGYTF.

The V gene is TRBV30, the J gene TRBJ1-2; possibly TRBD1 for D (5 bases). Trimming stripped 0 bases from V and 13 bases from J, with 15 bases between. The CDR3 loop spans 12 amino acids. The germline gives CDR1 GTSNPN, CDR2 SVGIG (reference sequence). The CDR3 coding sequence is TGTGCCTGGAGTGTCATGGAGGGGCTTCGCACCTTC. This encodes CAWSVMEGLRTF. Based on the CDR3 plus reference TRBV30 and TRBJ1-2, the full variable domain is SQTIHQWPATLVQPVGSPLSLECTVEGTSNPNLYWYRQAAGRGLQLLFYSVGIGQISSEVPQNLSASRPQDRQFILSSKKLLLSDSGFYLCAWSVMEGLRTFGSGTRLTVV.

The chain couples TRBV18 to TRBJ2-2, with D unresolved. In germline, CDR1 is KGHSH, CDR2 LQKENI. V was shortened by 3 bases and J by 7 bases, with 12 bases between the two germline ends. This CDR3 contains 14 residues. The DNA of the CDR3 is TGTGCCAGCTCACCCATACTTTTCGACGGGGAGCTGTTTTTT. This encodes CASSPILFDGELFF.

The V and J genes are TRBV19 and TRBJ1-2; possibly TRBD1 for D (5 bases). The V gene's germline CDR1 is LNHDA and CDR2 SQIVND (reference sequence). This CDR3 has 13 residues. With 5 bases removed from V and 2 bases from J, the gap between germline ends came to 9 bases. The CDR3 here is CASSYDSNYGYTF. CDR3 nucleotide sequence: TGTGCCAGTAGTTATGACAGCAACTATGGCTACACCTTC. Variable domain in full (rest from reference TRBV19 and TRBJ1-2): DGGITQSPKYLFRKEGQNVTLSCEQNLNHDAMYWYRQDPGQGLRLIYYSQIVNDFQKGDIAEGYSVSREKKESFPLTVTSAQKNPTAFYLCASSYDSNYGYTFGSGTRLTVV.

The CDR3 sequence is CATSDSGGRVKEQFF. CDR3 DNA sequence: TGTGCCACCAGTGATTCCGGCGGGAGGGTCAAAGAGCAGTTCTTC. This rearrangement joins TRBV24-1 to TRBJ2-1; 9 nucleotides agree with TRBD2. V lost 2 bases and J lost 10; bases outside the gene matches: 8. Germline V CDR1 and CDR2: KGHDR, SFDVKD. The CDR3 length is 15 residues.

This clone has just a few counts. The chain recombines TRBV7-2 with TRBJ2-2, with unresolved D. Germline V gene lookup returns CDR1 SGHTA and CDR2 FQGNSA. V lost 6 bases and J 1 base, leaving 6 bases between the germline ends. This CDR3 contains 13 residues. The CDR3 loop is CASRLRNTGELFF. The CDR3 DNA follows: TGTGCCAGCAGACTAAGGAACACCGGGGAGCTGTTTTTT.

This rearrangement joins TRBV28 to TRBJ2-5; TRBD1 is a possible D gene (6 bases). Germline V lookup: CDR1 MDHEN, CDR2 SYDVKM. Deletions cut 6 bases from V and 0 bases from J, with 11 bases between. CDR3 length: 14 residues. CDR3 coding DNA: TGTGCCAGCAGCACGAGGGGGTACCAAGAGACCCAGTACTTC. Translating it yields CASSTRGYQETQYF.

This clone was observed a handful of times. The chain recombines TRBV11-2 with TRBJ2-3; TRBD2 matches 7 bases. With 6 bases clipped from V and 8 bases from J, the junction kept 11 bases outside the gene matches. The length of the CDR3 is 14 residues. CDR1 and CDR2 (germline): SGHAT, FQNNGV. The CDR3 spells CASRRIAGRATQYF. CDR3 nucleotides: TGTGCCAGCAGACGAATAGCGGGCCGAGCTACGCAGTATTTT.

In its sample, this clone was seen once. The chain joins TRBV7-2 to TRBJ1-5; D unclear. The V end was cut by 2 bases, the J end by 9 bases, with 8 bases between. The CDR3 length is 12 residues. Germline CDR1 and CDR2: SGHTA and FQGNSA. CDR3 sequence reads: CASSLTAGPQHF. The DNA for the CDR3 is TGTGCCAGCAGCTTAACGGCAGGGCCCCAGCATTTT.

The chain has TRBV11-2 and TRBJ2-2; 8 bases are shared with TRBD2. The CDR3 consists of 16 residues. Germline V lookup: CDR1 SGHAT, CDR2 FQNNGV. J lost 6 bases, V lost 6 bases, and 12 bases had no gene match. The CDR3 loop reads CASSPSTGTSSGELFF. The CDR3 DNA reads as TGTGCCAGCAGTCCCAGTACCGGGACTAGTTCCGGGGAGCTGTTTTTT.

The V and J genes are TRBV9 and TRBJ2-1, with 8 bases identical to TRBD1. CDR3 length: 13 amino acids. V dropped 8 bases and J dropped 4; count of bases not matched to a gene: 5. Germline V gene data show CDR1 as SGDLS and CDR2 as YYNGEE. The CDR3 DNA is TGTGCCAGTGGGCAGGGGGCATACAATGAGCAGTTCTTC. Protein: CASGQGAYNEQFF.

The rearrangement joins TRBV28 to TRBJ2-7; TRBD2 agrees at 9 bases. Germline CDR1 is MDHEN and CDR2 is SYDVKM. The length of the CDR3 is 16 residues. J gave up 2 bases and V 2 bases, and 7 bases lay outside the gene matches. The CDR3 DNA sequence: TGTGCCAGCAGTTTAGGGGGGAGCGGGAGGCCCTACGAGCAGTACTTC. Protein: CASSLGGSGRPYEQYF.

The chain joins TRBV24-1 to TRBJ2-2, with a possible D match to TRBD2 (6 bases). The ends were cut back, 5 bases at V and 5 bases at J, with 17 bases in the middle. This CDR3 has 16 amino acids. The germline V gene has CDR1 KGHDR and CDR2 SFDVKD. CDR3 sequence: CATSANSGVGTGELFF. The CDR3 nucleotides are TGTGCCACCAGTGCCAATAGCGGAGTTGGGACCGGGGAGCTGTTTTTT.

J is TRBJ2-7 and V is TRBV19; TRBD1 aligns across 8 bases. CDR1 is LNHDA, CDR2 SQIVND, per germline (reference sequence). Trimming cost V 3 bases and J 3 bases; bases outside gene matches: 10. The CDR3 totals 16 residues. CDR3 in DNA: TGTGCCAGTAGTATTGTAGCAGGGGGCGGGTTCTACGAGCAGTACTTC. Amino acids: CASSIVAGGGFYEQYF.

The chain combines TRBV18 with TRBJ2-2; TRBD2 matches 7 bases. J was trimmed by 6 bases and V by 3 bases; bases with no gene match: 7. Germline V gene data show CDR1 as KGHSH and CDR2 as LQKENI. This CDR3 region has 15 residues. As DNA, the CDR3 is TGTGCCAGCTCACCCCCTAGCGGAAGGGCCGGGGAGCTGTTTTTT. Translated, it gives CASSPPSGRAGELFF.

This chain connects TRBV29-1 to TRBJ2-7; 9 bases are a match to TRBD1. The CDR3 has 15 residues. Germline V lookup: CDR1 SQVTM, CDR2 ANQGSEA. Trimming at V came to 1 base and at J to 2 bases, leaving 6 bases not matched to a gene. CDR3 protein: CSVEGRWTGAYEQYF. The CDR3 DNA sequence: TGCAGCGTTGAAGGGCGGTGGACAGGGGCCTACGAGCAGTACTTC.

A few counts support this clone. This chain joins TRBV5-1 and TRBJ2-5, with 7 bases lining up with TRBD1. Losses at the gene ends were 4 bases for V and 5 bases for J; bases not matched to a gene: 5. There are 13 residues in the CDR3. The germline V gene encodes CDR1 SGHRS and CDR2 YFSETQ. CDR3 bases: TGCGCCAGCAGCAAGGGGGCCACCGAGACCCAGTACTTC. This encodes CASSKGATETQYF.